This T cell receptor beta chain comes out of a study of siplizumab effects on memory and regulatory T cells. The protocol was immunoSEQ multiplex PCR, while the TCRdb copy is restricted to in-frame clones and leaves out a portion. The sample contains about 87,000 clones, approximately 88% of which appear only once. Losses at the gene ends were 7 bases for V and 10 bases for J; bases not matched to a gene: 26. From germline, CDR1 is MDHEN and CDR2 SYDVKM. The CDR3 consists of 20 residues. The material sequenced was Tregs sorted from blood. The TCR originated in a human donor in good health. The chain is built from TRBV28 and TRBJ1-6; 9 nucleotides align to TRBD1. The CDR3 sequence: CASTHGRTGAPMRGRSPLHF. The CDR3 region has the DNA TGTGCCAGCACCCATGGGAGGACAGGGGCCCCCATGCGGGGTAGATCACCCCTCCACTTT.